This TCR beta chain comes out of a study of blood T cell repertoires in COVID-19. As for the study in general: Samples came from the United States, Italy and Spain, spanning acute and convalescent COVID-19. The analysed material was cDNA or gDNA that came from T cells, B-cell-depleted T cells, or PBMCs.

Original analysis: How many nucleated cells were present was estimated from reference gene primer amplification. The protocol was immunoSEQ multiplex PCR, while the TCRdb copy is restricted to in-frame clones and leaves out a portion. That table furnishes V, J and clone size, whereas the DNA furnished D and trimming. The data show over 120,000 clones, around 84% seen once. The clonotype was recovered from a man aged 60 to 75 with active or convalescent COVID-19. Specimen: peripheral blood.

This chain's CDR3 is CASSPRDSAHPEQFF. CDR3 bases: TGTGCCAGCAGCCCCCGAGACAGCGCTCACCCAGAGCAGTTCTTC. V usage is TRBV11-3 and J usage is TRBJ2-1, with D perhaps TRBD1 (5 bases). This CDR3 is 15 amino acids long. CDR1 SGHNT and CDR2 YENEEA come from the germline V gene. V was clipped by 5 bases and J by 10 bases, with 21 bases between them.